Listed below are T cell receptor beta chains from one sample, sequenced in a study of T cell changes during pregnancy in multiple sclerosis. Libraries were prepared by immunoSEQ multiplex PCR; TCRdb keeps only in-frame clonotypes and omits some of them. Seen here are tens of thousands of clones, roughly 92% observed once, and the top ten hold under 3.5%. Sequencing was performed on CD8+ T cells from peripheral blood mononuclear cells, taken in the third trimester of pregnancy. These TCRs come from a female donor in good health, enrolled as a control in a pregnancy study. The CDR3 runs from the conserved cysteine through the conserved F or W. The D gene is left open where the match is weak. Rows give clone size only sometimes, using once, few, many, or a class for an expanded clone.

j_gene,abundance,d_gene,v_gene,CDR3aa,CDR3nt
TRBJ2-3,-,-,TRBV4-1,CASSQRGGDHLTDTQYF,TGCGCCAGCAGCCAGAGGGGGGGGGACCACCTTACAGATACGCAGTATTTT
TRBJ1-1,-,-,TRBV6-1,CASSPFEGVQAFF,TGTGCCAGCAGCCCATTTGAGGGGGTGCAAGCTTTCTTT
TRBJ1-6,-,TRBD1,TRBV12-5,CASGLVSFMDRGLRNSPLHF,TGTGCTAGTGGTTTGGTATCCTTCATGGACAGGGGACTGAGGAATTCACCCCTCCACTTT
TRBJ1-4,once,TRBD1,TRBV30,CAWSVYGTGGRANEKLFF,TGTGCCTGGAGTGTATATGGGACAGGGGGGAGAGCTAATGAAAAACTGTTTTTT
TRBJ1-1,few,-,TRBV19,CASSMTDSRVEAFF,TGTGCCAGTAGTATGACGGACAGCCGTGTTGAAGCTTTCTTT
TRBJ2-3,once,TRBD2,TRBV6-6,CASSPSPLAATDTQYF,TGTGCCAGCAGTCCTAGCCCACTAGCGGCCACAGATACGCAGTATTTT
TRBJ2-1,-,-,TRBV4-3,CASSQEMSEPYNEQFF,TGCGCCAGCAGCCAAGAGATGAGTGAGCCCTACAATGAGCAGTTCTTC
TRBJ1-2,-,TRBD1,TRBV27,CASSGQGQGAYGYTF,TGTGCCAGCAGCGGGCAGGGACAGGGGGCCTATGGCTACACCTTC
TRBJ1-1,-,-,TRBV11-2,CASSFEQATEAFF,TGTGCCAGCAGCTTCGAACAGGCCACTGAAGCTTTCTTT
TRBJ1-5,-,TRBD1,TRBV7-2,CASSLFGDRGNQPQHF,TGTGCCAGCAGCTTATTCGGGGACAGGGGCAATCAGCCCCAGCATTTT
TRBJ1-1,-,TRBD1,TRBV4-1,CASRLRQGADTEAFF,TGCGCCAGCAGACTCCGACAGGGGGCGGACACTGAAGCTTTCTTT
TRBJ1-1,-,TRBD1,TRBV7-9,CASTTDREVEAFF,TGTGCCAGCACCACGGACAGGGAAGTTGAAGCTTTCTTT
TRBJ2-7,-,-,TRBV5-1,CASSEGQNLIYEQYF,TGCGCCAGCAGCGAGGGACAAAATCTCATCTACGAGCAGTACTTC
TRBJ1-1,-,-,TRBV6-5,CASSLTPFVNTEAFF,TGTGCCAGCAGCCTAACTCCTTTTGTGAACACTGAAGCTTTCTTT
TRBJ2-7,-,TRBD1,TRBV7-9,CASSRQGKEYEQYF,TGTGCCAGCAGCCGACAGGGGAAGGAGTACGAGCAGTACTTC
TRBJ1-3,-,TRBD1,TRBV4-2,CASSQTQGAGNTIYF,TGTGCCAGCAGCCAGACCCAGGGGGCAGGAAACACCATATATTTT
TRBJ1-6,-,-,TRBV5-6,CASSRGNSPLHF,TGTGCCAGCAGCCGCGGGAATTCACCCCTCCACTTT
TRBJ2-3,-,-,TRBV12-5,CASLGISDTQYF,TGTGCTAGTCTTGGCATATCAGATACGCAGTATTTT
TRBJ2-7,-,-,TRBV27,CASSSMTDNEQYF,TGTGCCAGCAGTTCGATGACAGACAACGAGCAGTACTTC
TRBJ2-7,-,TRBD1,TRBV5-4,CASSFGTGVSEQYF,TGTGCCAGCAGCTTCGGGACAGGGGTTTCCGAGCAGTACTTC
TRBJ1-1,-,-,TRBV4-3,CASSQDGTEAFF,TGCGCCAGCAGCCAAGACGGCACTGAAGCTTTCTTT
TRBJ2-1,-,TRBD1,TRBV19,CATGQGPEQFF,TGTGCCACCGGACAGGGCCCTGAGCAGTTCTTC
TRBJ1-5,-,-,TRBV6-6,CASGTDPQHF,TGTGCCAGCGGCACAGACCCCCAGCATTTT
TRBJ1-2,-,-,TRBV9,CASSPRTSDGYGYTF,TGTGCCAGCAGCCCTAGGACAAGTGATGGCTATGGCTACACCTTC
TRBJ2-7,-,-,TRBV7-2,CASSSYRYEQYF,TGTGCCAGCAGCTCCTACAGATACGAGCAGTACTTC
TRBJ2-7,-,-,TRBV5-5,CASSLATSAVSSYEQYF,TGTGCCAGCAGCTTGGCTACTTCGGCGGTTAGCTCCTACGAGCAGTACTTC
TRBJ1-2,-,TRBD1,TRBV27,CASSLAGTGLVYGYTF,TGTGCCAGCAGTCTCGCCGGGACAGGGTTGGTCTATGGCTACACCTTC
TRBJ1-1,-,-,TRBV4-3,CASSQDFAGARNTEAFF,TGCGCCAGCAGCCAAGATTTCGCCGGAGCAAGGAACACTGAAGCTTTCTTT
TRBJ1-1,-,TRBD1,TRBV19,CASRPTGVTEAFF,TGTGCCAGTAGACCGACAGGGGTTACTGAAGCTTTCTTT
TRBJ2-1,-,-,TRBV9,CASSANNEQFF,TGTGCCAGCAGCGCTAACAATGAGCAGTTCTTC
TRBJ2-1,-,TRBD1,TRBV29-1,CSVEDRAVGNEQFF,TGCAGCGTCGAGGACAGGGCGGTTGGGAATGAGCAGTTCTTC
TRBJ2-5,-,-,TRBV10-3,CAISTDWQETQYF,TGTGCCATCAGTACGGACTGGCAAGAGACCCAGTACTTC
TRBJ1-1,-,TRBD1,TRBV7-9,CASSPTGFNTEAFF,TGTGCCAGCAGCCCGACAGGGTTTAACACTGAAGCTTTCTTT
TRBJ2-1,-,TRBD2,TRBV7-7,CASSFSGGNEQFF,TGTGCCAGCAGCTTTTCGGGGGGAAATGAGCAGTTCTTC
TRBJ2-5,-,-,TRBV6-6,CASTRRSKETQYF,TGTGCCAGCACCCGGAGGAGTAAAGAGACCCAGTACTTC
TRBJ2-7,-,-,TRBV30,CAWSNGISYEQYF,TGTGCCTGGAGTAACGGGATCTCCTACGAGCAGTACTTC
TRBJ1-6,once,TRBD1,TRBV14,CASSQGTGYNSPLHF,TGTGCCAGCAGCCAAGGGACAGGGTATAATTCACCCCTCCACTTT
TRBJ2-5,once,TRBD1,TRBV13,CASSPDRASQETQYF,TGTGCCAGCAGCCCGGACAGGGCTTCACAAGAGACCCAGTACTTC
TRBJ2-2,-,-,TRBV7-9,CAGGHAIQGNTGELFF,TGTGCCGGGGGCCATGCCATCCAGGGTAACACCGGGGAGCTGTTTTTT
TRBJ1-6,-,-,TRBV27,CASSLRQKGSPLHF,TGTGCCAGCAGTTTAAGACAGAAGGGATCACCCCTCCACTTT
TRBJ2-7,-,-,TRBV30,CAWSFTASDEQYF,TGTGCCTGGAGTTTTACGGCGAGCGACGAGCAGTACTTC
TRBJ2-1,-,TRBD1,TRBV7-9,CASLTGTGVYEQFF,TGTGCCAGCCTGACCGGGACAGGGGTCTATGAGCAGTTCTTC
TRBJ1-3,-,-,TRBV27,CASSPAGGNTIYF,TGTGCCAGCAGTCCGGCGGGGGGAAACACCATATATTTT
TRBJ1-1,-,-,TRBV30,CAWRPHENTEAFF,TGTGCCTGGAGACCACACGAGAACACTGAAGCTTTCTTT
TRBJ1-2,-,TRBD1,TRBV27,CASRRQGAGYGYTF,TGTGCCAGCAGGCGACAGGGGGCCGGCTATGGCTACACCTTC
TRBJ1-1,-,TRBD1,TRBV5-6,CASSKDRGHTEAFF,TGTGCCAGCAGCAAGGACAGGGGACACACTGAAGCTTTCTTT
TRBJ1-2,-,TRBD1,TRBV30,CAWSITGTGYGYTF,TGTGCCTGGAGTATAACCGGGACAGGATATGGCTACACCTTC
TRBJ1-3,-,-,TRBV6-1,CASMGGIWGNTIYF,TGTGCCAGCATGGGAGGGATTTGGGGAAACACCATATATTTT
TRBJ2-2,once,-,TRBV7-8,CASSLAVILAVNTGELFF,TGTGCCAGCAGCTTAGCGGTGATACTAGCAGTAAACACCGGGGAGCTGTTTTTT
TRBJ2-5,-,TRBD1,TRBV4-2,CASSSGGLGGTQYF,TGTGCCAGCAGCTCAGGGGGCTTGGGGGGAACCCAGTACTTC
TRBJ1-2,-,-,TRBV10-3,CAISESETNYGYTF,TGTGCCATCAGTGAGTCTGAGACTAACTATGGCTACACCTTC
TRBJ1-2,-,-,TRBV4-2,CASSWTDQNYGYTF,TGTGCCAGCAGTTGGACAGACCAAAACTATGGCTACACCTTC
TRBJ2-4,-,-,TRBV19,CASSFTGFLAKNIQYF,TGTGCCAGTAGTTTTACAGGGTTCCTAGCCAAAAACATTCAGTACTTC
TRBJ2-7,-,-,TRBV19,CASSISPYEQYF,TGTGCCAGTAGTATATCTCCCTACGAGCAGTACTTC
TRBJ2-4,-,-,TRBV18,CASSPTTELIAKNIQYF,TGTGCCAGCTCACCAACAACAGAGCTAATAGCCAAAAACATTCAGTACTTC
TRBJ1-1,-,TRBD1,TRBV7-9,CASSLVRDRGNTEAFF,TGTGCCAGCAGCTTAGTACGGGACAGGGGAAACACTGAAGCTTTCTTT
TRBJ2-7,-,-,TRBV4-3,CASSQDKTGTYEQYF,TGCGCCAGCAGCCAAGATAAAACAGGAACCTACGAGCAGTACTTC
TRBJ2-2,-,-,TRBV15,CATSSTGRTTGELFF,TGTGCCACCAGCAGTACAGGACGGACCACCGGGGAGCTGTTTTTT
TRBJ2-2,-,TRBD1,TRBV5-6,CASSHQGGGTGELFF,TGTGCCAGCAGCCATCAAGGGGGCGGAACCGGGGAGCTGTTTTTT
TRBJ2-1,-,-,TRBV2,CATLILAQSYNEQFF,TGTGCCACCTTGATACTAGCACAATCCTACAATGAGCAGTTCTTC